This TCR beta chain was identified in a study of T cell responses to AZD1222 COVID-19 vaccine. Note on this clone: What it recognizes is unknown.

Data came from immunoSEQ multiplex PCR; TCRdb stores just in-frame clones and leaves some out. The sample comprises 95,000 to 150,000 clones, 92% of which are singletons, and 11% to 15% rests with the top ten. Notes on the study in general: The sample set comprised mostly white British donors with more females, and clonal diversity was possibly underestimated. A rise in Spike-specific TCR breadth and depth followed two AZD1222 doses. Unmutated variant regions are reportedly the target of nearly half of TCRs that are spike-specific.

The CDR3 is made up of 14 amino acids. With 3 bases removed from V and 1 base from J, the gap between germline ends came to 6 bases. Germline CDR1 and CDR2: MNHEY and SMNVEV (reference sequence). The starting material was peripheral blood, obtained on day 0 of AZD1222 vaccination. This chain joins TRBV27 and TRBJ2-2; D uncertain. The origin of this receptor is an adult in good health. CDR3: CASSLKRNTGELFF. The DNA of the CDR3 is TGTGCCAGCAGTTTGAAAAGGAACACCGGGGAGCTGTTTTTT.